These 32 T cell receptor beta chains were all obtained from the same sample, sequenced in a study of identical twins. TCRdb reprocessed the 5' RACE reads via MiXCR and lists one record per CDR3 protein. The sample yields 200,000 to 250,000 distinct CDR3 sequences, around 8% seen once. These data were also reused for a study on yellow fever vaccine responses in identical twins.

Sequencing was performed on memory (CD45RO+) T cells sorted from blood. The receptors were gathered from a woman in her late teens or twenties in good health.

This clonotype was picked up a small number of times. The chain carries TRBV13 and TRBJ2-7, with D perhaps given as TRBD1 or TRBD2 (5 bases each). The ends were cut back, 3 bases at V and 2 bases at J, with 11 bases in the middle. This CDR3 has 14 amino acids. Germline V gives CDR1 PRHDT, CDR2 FYEKMQ (reference sequence). The CDR3 DNA sequence: TGTGCCAGCAGCTTGGGACGCGATGCCTACGAGCAGTACTTC. This sequence encodes CASSLGRDAYEQYF.

This clonotype is a singleton in its sample. The chain employs TRBV2 and TRBJ2-2; tentative D call: TRBD2 (6 bases). The CDR3 has 16 residues. The V end was cut by 5 bases, the J end by 0 bases, with 13 bases between. From germline, CDR1 is SNHLY and CDR2 FYNNEI. In DNA form, the CDR3 reads TGTGCCAGCAGTCCGGGGCGGGGACCGAACACCGGGGAGCTGTTTTTT. The encoded protein is CASSPGRGPNTGELFF.

This clonotype appeared once. The gene calls are TRBV4-3 and TRBJ2-6, with D hard to call. The CDR3 covers 17 residues. V was pared by 4 bases and J by 4 bases, with 17 bases between. Looked up from germline, CDR1 is LGHNA and CDR2 is YSLEER. The CDR3 loop is CASSPRSLATGANVLTF. The CDR3 DNA reads TGCGCCAGCAGCCCAAGAAGTTTGGCGACGGGGGCCAACGTCCTGACTTTC.

The chain uses TRBV7-3 and TRBJ2-1; tentatively, D is TRBD2 (5 bases). Germline V CDR1 and CDR2: SGHTA, FQGTGA. The V end was cut by 5 bases, the J end by 4 bases, with 12 bases between. The CDR3 extends over 14 amino acids. The CDR3 nucleotides read TGTGCCAGCAGCCCGGGAACAACATACAATGAGCAGTTCTTC. It encodes CASSPGTTYNEQFF.

This clonotype showed up just a few times. The genes are TRBV5-1 and TRBJ1-1; 7 bases line up with TRBD1. CDR1 SGHRS and CDR2 YFSETQ come from the germline V gene. The V gene end was trimmed by 0 bases and the J gene end by 1 base; junction bases not matched to a gene: 3. This CDR3 comprises 15 residues. CDR3 amino acids: CASSLGGQRNTEAFF. CDR3 coding DNA: TGCGCCAGCAGCTTGGGGGGACAGCGGAACACTGAAGCTTTCTTT.

This chain uses TRBV20-1 with TRBJ2-1; a weak D match, TRBD1 (5 bases). The CDR3 spans 11 residues. Trimming took off 4 bases at V and 8 bases at J, with 9 bases between the two ends. Germline lookup yields CDR1 DFQATT and CDR2 SNEGSKA (reference sequence). The CDR3: CSATGFDEQFF. CDR3 coding DNA: TGCAGTGCTACAGGGTTTGATGAGCAGTTCTTC.

The chain links TRBV7-2 to TRBJ2-3; TRBD2 aligns across 7 bases. V shed 5 bases, J shed 6 bases, and the junction held 14 bases outside the gene matches. The CDR3 totals 16 residues. Germline V gene sequence: CDR1 SGHTA, CDR2 FQGNSA. CDR3: CASSPTPGLMADTQYF. CDR3 coding DNA: TGTGCCAGCAGCCCGACTCCGGGACTAATGGCGGATACGCAGTATTTT.

In its sample, this clonotype was seen a few times. The chain recombines TRBV5-1 with TRBJ1-6, with 8 bases matching TRBD1. J lost 10 bases, V lost 0 bases, and 6 bases had no gene match. Looked up from germline, CDR1 is SGHRS and CDR2 is YFSETQ. The CDR3 is made up of 15 amino acids. CDR3 nucleotide sequence: TGCGCCAGCAGCTTGGGTGACAGGGGCTGGTCACCCCTCCACTTT. This codes for CASSLGDRGWSPLHF. The variable domain in full, with the rest retrieved from reference TRBV5-1 and TRBJ1-6, is KAGVTQTPRYLIKTRGQQVTLSCSPISGHRSVSWYQQTPGQGLQFLFEYFSETQRNKGNFPGRFSGRQFSNSRSEMNVSTLELGDSALYLCASSLGDRGWSPLHFGNGTRLTVT.

The chain joins TRBV2 to TRBJ2-2; TRBD1 aligns across 9 bases. CDR3 length equals 16 residues. Germline V CDR1 and CDR2: SNHLY, FYNNEI. J gave up 3 bases and V 5 bases, and 7 bases lay outside the gene matches. CDR3 sequence reads: CASSITGGSDTGELFF. In DNA form, the CDR3 reads TGTGCCAGCAGTATTACAGGGGGCTCGGACACCGGGGAGCTGTTTTTT.

This clonotype appeared a few times. The chain is built from TRBV9 and TRBJ2-1; 12 bases map to TRBD2. V was clipped by 1 base and J by 4 bases; unmatched bases: 0. The CDR3 contains 15 residues. Germline V CDR1 and CDR2: SGDLS, YYNGEE. CDR3 sequence reads: CASSVLAGGYNEQFF. The CDR3 nucleotides are TGTGCCAGCAGCGTACTAGCGGGGGGGTACAATGAGCAGTTCTTC.

This clonotype was recorded at least ten times. The V gene is TRBV28, the J gene TRBJ2-1; 10 bases are a match to TRBD2. V was clipped by 4 bases and J by 4 bases; unmatched bases: 10. The V gene's germline CDR1 is MDHEN and CDR2 SYDVKM. This CDR3 comprises 17 residues. The CDR3 region has the DNA TGTGCCAGCAGTTCTGTTCTAGCGGGAGCCGTATACAATGAGCAGTTCTTC. It is translated as CASSSVLAGAVYNEQFF.

This rearrangement joins TRBV28 to TRBJ1-2, with D perhaps TRBD1 (6 bases). The V end was cut by 9 bases, the J end by 7 bases, with 15 bases between. The CDR3 runs to 12 residues. Germline loops: CDR1 MDHEN, CDR2 SYDVKM. The CDR3: CASWGTSSGYTF. Written as DNA, the CDR3 is TGTGCCAGTTGGGGGACATCGTCTGGCTACACCTTC.

This clonotype was observed a handful of times. The rearrangement links TRBV20-1 to TRBJ2-3, with unresolved D. The CDR3 has 10 residues. Trimming took off 3 bases at V and 5 bases at J, with 3 bases between the two ends. Germline lookup yields CDR1 DFQATT and CDR2 SNEGSKA (reference sequence). In DNA form, the CDR3 reads TGCAGTGCTAGCGTAGATACGCAGTATTTT. Residues: CSASVDTQYF.

This clonotype was observed at least ten times. The chain couples TRBV4-2 to TRBJ2-1, with D unclear. CDR1 is LGHNA and CDR2 is YNFKEQ in the germline V gene. V lost 1 base and J lost 9, with 7 bases in between. The CDR3 consists of 12 residues. The CDR3 reads CASSQGKFEQFF. CDR3 nucleotide sequence: TGTGCCAGCAGCCAAGGGAAATTTGAGCAGTTCTTC.

This clonotype was found a few times. The CDR3 DNA is TGTGCCAGCAGTTACCCAAAGCCGGGACAGGGGACCTACGAGCAGTACTTC. Translated, it gives CASSYPKPGQGTYEQYF. The chain carries TRBV6-5 and TRBJ2-7; 10 bases fit TRBD1. Trimming removed 2 bases from V and 2 bases from J; junction bases left unmatched: 9. Germline CDR1 is MNHEY and CDR2 is SVGAGI. The CDR3 runs 17 residues.

This clonotype appeared a few times. The chain uses TRBV4-3 and TRBJ2-7, with TRBD2 identical over 10 bases. The V segment lost 0 bases and the J segment 3 bases; nucleotides outside the gene matches: 5. The CDR3 loop spans 16 amino acids. Germline values: CDR1 LGHNA, CDR2 YSLEER. The CDR3 loop is CASSQDLAGGFYEQYF. The CDR3 DNA is TGCGCCAGCAGCCAAGACTTAGCGGGAGGATTCTACGAGCAGTACTTC.

This clonotype appeared a few times. This sequence joins TRBV5-1 and TRBJ2-2; 15 nucleotides match TRBD2. Germline V gives CDR1 SGHRS, CDR2 YFSETQ. The CDR3 is 16 amino acids. The V segment lost 3 bases and the J segment 7 bases; nucleotides outside the gene matches: 4. The CDR3 protein is CASSSGLAGGVGELFF. DNA for the CDR3: TGCGCCAGCAGCTCGGGACTAGCGGGAGGAGTCGGGGAGCTGTTTTTT.

This clonotype was observed a few times. This sequence joins TRBV5-1 and TRBJ2-1; D might be TRBD1 (5 bases). From germline, CDR1 is SGHRS and CDR2 YFSETQ. The ends were cut back, 6 bases at V and 7 bases at J, with 20 bases in the middle. This CDR3 comprises 15 residues. The CDR3 protein is CASTPRAGLVNEQFF. The CDR3 region has the DNA TGCGCCAGCACCCCGAGAGCAGGGCTCGTGAATGAGCAGTTCTTC.

The sample holds many counts of this clonotype. The chain is built from TRBV29-1 and TRBJ2-7; 8 bases agree with TRBD2. J lost 2 bases, V lost 5 bases, and 2 bases had no gene match. CDR1 and CDR2 from the germline V gene are SQVTM and ANQGSEA. The CDR3 sequence is 12 residues long. The CDR3, as DNA: TGCAGCGTTACGGGACTAGCCTACGAGCAGTACTTC. This gives the protein CSVTGLAYEQYF.

This clonotype was counted a single time. The chain uses TRBV7-3 and TRBJ2-1; 9 bases are shared with TRBD2. This CDR3 spans 15 amino acids. Germline values: CDR1 SGHTA, CDR2 FQGTGA. V shed 1 base, J shed 6 bases, and the junction held 4 bases outside the gene matches. Here the CDR3 reads CASSLMAGGANEQFF. The DNA for the CDR3 is TGTGCCAGCAGCTTAATGGCGGGGGGGGCCAATGAGCAGTTCTTC.

Only a few counts were recorded for this clonotype. The CDR3 sequence is CASRITGTARGYTF. CDR3 DNA sequence: TGTGCCAGCAGAATCACAGGAACCGCCCGCGGCTACACCTTC. V usage is TRBV6-1 and J usage is TRBJ1-2, with a weak D call TRBD1 (5 bases). Trimming removed 6 bases at V and 8 bases at J, with 19 bases between. The CDR3 runs to 14 residues. CDR1 and CDR2 from the germline V gene are MNHNS and SASEGT.

This clonotype was detected a few times. V is TRBV20-1 and J is TRBJ2-7, with 9 bases matching TRBD2. This CDR3 has 15 amino acids. V dropped 5 bases and J dropped 1; count of bases not matched to a gene: 9. Germline V gene sequence: CDR1 DFQATT, CDR2 SNEGSKA (reference sequence). CDR3 sequence (DNA): TGCAGTGCTCCCCGCGGCGGGGGGGGATCCTACGAGCAGTACTTC. Its translation is CSAPRGGGGSYEQYF.

V usage is TRBV5-1 and J usage is TRBJ2-1, with D unresolved. Looked up from germline, CDR1 is SGHRS and CDR2 is YFSETQ. There are 13 residues in the CDR3. V lost 1 base, J lost 9 bases, and 11 bases lay in between. The CDR3 here is CASSLSLSSEQFF. The CDR3 DNA sequence: TGCGCCAGCAGCTTGAGTCTGAGTAGTGAGCAGTTCTTC.

This clonotype was seen a few times. The genes are TRBV9 and TRBJ2-1, with D tentatively TRBD1 or TRBD2 (5 bases each). Germline V gene data show CDR1 as SGDLS and CDR2 as YYNGEE. V shed 7 bases and J shed 8 bases, with 19 bases lying between them. This CDR3 comprises 14 residues. Here the CDR3 DNA reads TGTGCCAGCGTTCGGGGCAGTGGTAAGGATGAGCAGTTCTTC. Protein product: CASVRGSGKDEQFF.

The chain couples TRBV20-1 to TRBJ2-1; 15 bases match TRBD2. Trimming took 6 bases from V and 9 from J; bases not matched to a gene: 12. The V gene's germline CDR1 is DFQATT and CDR2 SNEGSKA (reference sequence). The CDR3 is 16 amino acids. The CDR3 DNA reads as TGCAGTGCGGTCCCGGGACTAGCGGGAGGCCTCCCTGAGCAGTTCTTC. Amino acids: CSAVPGLAGGLPEQFF.

This clonotype was observed many times. The V and J genes are TRBV4-3 and TRBJ2-5; maybe TRBD2 (6 bases). CDR1 and CDR2 from the germline V gene are LGHNA and YSLEER. The CDR3 spans 15 residues. Trimming removed 2 bases at V and 5 bases at J, with 15 bases between. Here the CDR3 DNA reads TGCGCCAGCAGCCAAATAATACTAGCCGGTGAGACCCAGTACTTC. Translated: CASSQIILAGETQYF.

There are many counts of this clonotype. The rearrangement joins TRBV18 to TRBJ2-4; D gene unclear. Trimming pared 0 bases from V and 0 bases from J, leaving 6 bases between. The length of the CDR3 is 15 residues. CDR1 and CDR2 (germline): KGHSH, LQKENI. The CDR3 DNA sequence: TGTGCCAGCTCACCACCTAATCTAGCCAAAAACATTCAGTACTTC. Its protein product is CASSPPNLAKNIQYF.

In this sample, this clonotype turned up many times. The V gene is TRBV12-3 or TRBV12-4, the J gene TRBJ1-5, with D unresolved. V shed 0 bases and J shed 11 bases, with 8 bases lying between them. The CDR3 totals 12 residues. CDR3 in DNA: TGTGCCAGCAGTTTAGCCGGTAGGGCCCAGCATTTT. Protein sequence: CASSLAGRAQHF.

This clonotype was seen a handful of times. The chain employs TRBV2 and TRBJ1-6; 10 nucleotides line up with TRBD1. In germline, CDR1 is SNHLY, CDR2 FYNNEI. CDR3 size: 14 residues. The trim removed 8 bases at V and 10 bases at J, leaving 8 bases unmatched. CDR3 sequence: CASARQGARSPLHF. DNA of the CDR3: TGTGCCAGCGCACGACAGGGGGCGCGGTCACCCCTCCACTTT.

This clonotype has a handful of counts. The chain has TRBV11-2 and TRBJ2-7; TRBD1 aligns across 9 bases. Germline values: CDR1 SGHAT, CDR2 FQNNGV. The V and J ends lost 4 bases and 1 base, in that order; junction bases with no gene match: 5. The CDR3 loop spans 15 amino acids. For the CDR3, the DNA is TGTGCCAGCAGCTCACAGGGGGCTTTATCCTACGAGCAGTACTTC. It specifies CASSSQGALSYEQYF. Full variable domain (rest looked up from reference TRBV11-2 and TRBJ2-7): EAGVAQSPRYKIIEKRQSVAFWCNPISGHATLYWYQQILGQGPKLLIQFQNNGVVDDSQLPKDRFSAERLKGVDSTLKIQPAKLEDSAVYLCASSSQGALSYEQYFGPGTRLTVT.

The CDR3 nucleotides are TGTGCCAGCCACCAGGGGGCTAGACCCTACGAGCAGTACTTC. As protein: CASHQGARPYEQYF. The chain uses TRBV6-1 and TRBJ2-7; 8 bases line up with TRBD1. Trimming removed 8 bases from V and 2 bases from J; junction bases left unmatched: 8. Per the germline V gene, CDR1 is MNHNS and CDR2 is SASEGT. The CDR3 contains 14 residues.

There are a few counts of this clonotype. This rearrangement joins TRBV2 to TRBJ2-5; no definite D call. The CDR3 covers 13 residues. In germline, CDR1 is SNHLY, CDR2 FYNNEI. V was trimmed by 4 bases and J by 9 bases, leaving 15 bases between them. In nucleotides, the CDR3 is TGTGCCAGCAGTGGTACAGTTACACTTGCCCAGTACTTC. This gives the protein CASSGTVTLAQYF.